Listed below are T cell receptor beta chains from one sample, sequenced in a study of T cells in Graves' hyperthyroidism and ophthalmopathy. In TCRdb, the multiplex PCR reads were re-called with MiXCR into one record per CDR3 protein. This repertoire shows about 580,000 distinct CDR3 sequences, 46% found once; its top ten account for about 7.8%. Sequenced input: peripheral blood or thyroid tissue (not recorded which). These TCRs come from a woman under 30 with Graves' hyperthyroidism. Both conserved end residues are part of each CDR3. Fields, in order: clone size, D gene, J gene, V gene, CDR3 protein, CDR3 DNA. A D gene is named only where the DNA matches it firmly. Part of the rows lack a size; the others show once, few, many or a class for expanded clones.

many	TRBD2	TRBJ2-7	TRBV25-1	CASSGLAVIPGSYEQYF	TGTGCCAGCAGTGGACTAGCGGTCATCCCAGGGTCCTACGAGCAGTACTTC
many	.	TRBJ2-7	TRBV14	CASSQGGYSGQHLYF	TGTGCCAGCAGCCAAGGAGGGTACAGCGGGCAGCACCTATACTTC
many	.	TRBJ2-7	TRBV7-9	CASSSLETAAYEQYF	TGTGCCAGCAGCTCCCTTGAGACAGCAGCCTACGAGCAGTACTTC
many	.	TRBJ1-6	TRBV7-8	CASSRREASSYSPLHF	TGTGCCAGCAGCCGCCGGGAGGCGAGTTCTTATTCACCCCTCCACTTT
.	.	TRBJ1-4	TRBV19	CASSIRRSRNEKLFF	TGTGCCAGTAGTATTAGGAGGAGCCGTAATGAAAAACTGTTTTTT
.	.	TRBJ2-5	TRBV2	CASLLQGIQETQYF	TGTGCCAGCTTGCTACAAGGGATCCAAGAGACCCAGTACTTC
few	TRBD1	TRBJ2-2	TRBV6-2/TRBV6-3	CASTPIGQETNTGELFF	TGTGCCAGCACTCCGATCGGACAGGAGACGAACACCGGGGAGCTGTTTTTT
.	.	TRBJ2-7	TRBV7-2	CASSSSGLGLKYNEQYF	TGTGCCAGCAGCTCATCAGGCTTGGGACTCAAATACAATGAGCAGTACTTC
.	.	TRBJ2-2	TRBV7-3	CASSLTAFRVNTGELFF	TGTGCCAGCAGCTTAACTGCTTTCAGGGTGAACACCGGGGAGCTGTTTTTT
many	.	TRBJ1-5	TRBV7-9	CASSARGDNQPQHF	TGTGCCAGCAGCGCCCGGGGCGATAATCAGCCCCAGCATTTT
many	TRBD1	TRBJ1-1	TRBV19	CASKTSVGQRMNTEAFF	TGTGCCAGTAAAACGTCCGTGGGACAGAGAATGAACACTGAAGCTTTCTTT
.	TRBD1	TRBJ2-1	TRBV24-1	CATSDFRDTDRVNEQFF	TGTGCCACCAGTGATTTCCGGGATACGGACAGGGTCAATGAGCAGTTCTTC
many	.	TRBJ1-5	TRBV7-9	CASSLDRTQHF	TGTGCCAGCAGCTTAGACAGGACCCAGCATTTT
many	TRBD1	TRBJ2-7	TRBV20-1	CSARLDRTYEQYF	TGCAGTGCTAGGTTGGACAGGACCTACGAGCAGTACTTC
few	.	TRBJ2-2	TRBV6-4	CASSDEGGVNTGELFF	TGTGCCAGCAGTGACGAGGGGGGGGTGAACACCGGGGAGCTGTTTTTT
.	TRBD1	TRBJ2-7	TRBV7-2	CASSFDRGDEQYF	TGTGCCAGCAGCTTCGACAGGGGGGACGAGCAGTACTTC
.	TRBD2	TRBJ2-7	TRBV5-4	CASSPRLADTYEQYF	TGTGCCAGCAGCCCCCGACTAGCGGACACCTACGAGCAGTACTTC
.	.	TRBJ2-7	TRBV29-1	CSVLTGGARYEQYF	TGCAGCGTCCTCACAGGGGGGGCTAGGTACGAGCAGTACTTC
.	.	TRBJ2-7	TRBV4-3	CASSQDPGFYEQYF	TGCGCCAGCAGCCAAGATCCCGGTTTCTACGAGCAGTACTTC
.	.	TRBJ2-2	TRBV7-6	CATEGTANTGELFF	TGTGCCACCGAAGGGACGGCGAACACCGGGGAGCTGTTTTTT
once	.	TRBJ2-6	TRBV20-1	CSASMTESWGNTEAF	TGCAGTGCTAGTATGACAGAGTCGTGGGGGAACACTGAAGCTTTC
many	.	TRBJ2-5	TRBV7-2	CASSLEGPGETQYF	TGTGCCAGCAGCTTGGAGGGGCCGGGGGAGACCCAGTACTTC
many	.	TRBJ2-7	TRBV5-8	CASSLDSSSYEQYF	TGTGCCAGCAGCTTGGACTCCTCCTCCTACGAGCAGTACTTC
.	.	TRBJ2-7	TRBV7-6	CASSRGAGDDYEQYF	TGTGCCAGCAGCAGGGGGGCAGGGGATGACTACGAGCAGTACTTC
.	.	TRBJ2-5	TRBV20-1	CSARGGRTFQETQYF	TGCAGTGCTAGAGGGGGACGGACGTTCCAAGAGACCCAGTACTTC
.	.	TRBJ2-3	TRBV5-6	CASSSTGEDTQYF	TGTGCCAGCAGCTCGACTGGGGAGGATACGCAGTATTTT
.	.	TRBJ2-2	TRBV5-1	CASSLDGPSFLRELFF	TGCGCCAGCAGCTTGGACGGACCTTCCTTTCTCAGGGAGCTGTTTTTT
once	.	TRBJ2-7	TRBV7-8	CASSPLGGRRRRGEQYF	TGTGCCAGCAGCCCCCTCGGGGGGCGCAGACGGAGAGGCGAGCAGTACTTC
.	.	TRBJ2-7	TRBV7-2	CATDGSPPPHEQYF	TGTGCCACAGACGGGAGCCCGCCACCCCACGAGCAGTACTTC
.	.	TRBJ1-2	TRBV2	CTSSGIPGYTF	TGTACCAGCAGTGGCATACCTGGCTACACCTTC
.	TRBD1	TRBJ1-5	TRBV2	CASTANRGRYEHF	TGTGCCAGCACCGCAAACAGGGGGCGATACGAGCATTTT
many	.	TRBJ2-2	TRBV7-3	CASSLITSTGELFF	TGTGCCAGCAGCTTAATTACTAGCACCGGGGAGCTGTTTTTT
many	TRBD1	TRBJ1-2	TRBV6-5	CASRQSGQSDGYTF	TGTGCCAGCAGACAGTCGGGACAGTCGGATGGCTACACCTTC
once	.	TRBJ1-2	TRBV7-4	CASSVGSSGGYTF	TGTGCCAGCAGCGTAGGGTCTAGCGGGGGCTACACCTTC
.	TRBD1	TRBJ2-1	TRBV24-1	CATSDLGQGSVEQFF	TGTGCCACCAGTGACCTGGGACAGGGATCTGTTGAGCAGTTCTTC
few	.	TRBJ1-2	TRBV12-3/TRBV12-4	CASSLAITIPGYTF	TGTGCCAGCAGTTTGGCGATCACTATTCCCGGCTACACCTTC
few	.	TRBJ2-7	TRBV7-9	CASSLRGLNEQYF	TGTGCCAGCAGTTTACGGGGGCTAAACGAGCAGTACTTC
.	.	TRBJ1-5	TRBV20-1	CSATPGNNQPQHF	TGCAGTGCCACGCCCGGGAACAATCAGCCCCAGCATTTT
many	.	TRBJ1-2	TRBV7-2	CASSPEQDNYGYTF	TGTGCCAGCAGCCCAGAACAGGATAACTATGGCTACACCTTC
.	.	TRBJ1-5	TRBV4-1	CASSPPGLAGQSNQPQHF	TGCGCCAGCAGCCCCCCCGGGCTAGCGGGACAAAGCAATCAGCCCCAGCATTTT